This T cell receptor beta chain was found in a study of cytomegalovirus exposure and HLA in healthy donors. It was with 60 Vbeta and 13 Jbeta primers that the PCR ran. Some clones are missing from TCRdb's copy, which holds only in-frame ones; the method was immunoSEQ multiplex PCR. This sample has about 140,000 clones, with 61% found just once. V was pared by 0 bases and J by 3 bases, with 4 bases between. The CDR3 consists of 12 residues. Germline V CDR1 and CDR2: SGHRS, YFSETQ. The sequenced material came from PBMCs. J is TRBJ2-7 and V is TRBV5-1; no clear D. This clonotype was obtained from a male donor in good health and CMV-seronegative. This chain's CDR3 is CASSLGGYEQYF. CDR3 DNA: TGCGCCAGCAGCTTGGGAGGCTACGAGCAGTACTTC.